A selection of T cell receptor beta chains follows, all from one sample in a study of high-grade serous ovarian cancer treatment subgroups. TCRdb's table, derived via immunoSEQ multiplex PCR, lists solely in-frame clones and lacks some. Of several hundred clones in the sample, over 75% were seen once. Sequencing used tumor tissue. All receptors come from a human donor with high-grade serous ovarian cancer. CDR3s include the opening cysteine and the closing phenylalanine or tryptophan. The D gene is left open where the match is weak. Some rows have no size entry. The others give once, few or many, or a class for an expanded clone.

j_gene: TRBJ2-7
v_gene: TRBV5-1
abundance: -
d_gene: -
CDR3aa: CASSSGHELQYF
CDR3nt: TGCGCCAGCAGCTCGGGACACGAACTACAGTACTTC

j_gene: TRBJ1-2
v_gene: TRBV28
abundance: few
d_gene: -
CDR3aa: CASSLEIGGAQGYTF
CDR3nt: TGTGCCAGCAGTTTAGAGATCGGGGGGGCGCAAGGCTACACCTTC

j_gene: TRBJ2-3
v_gene: TRBV23-1
abundance: -
d_gene: -
CDR3aa: CASSQSEGREKRDTQYF
CDR3nt: TGCGCCAGCAGTCAATCGGAGGGCAGGGAAAAAAGGGATACGCAGTATTTT

j_gene: TRBJ2-7
v_gene: TRBV7-9
abundance: -
d_gene: -
CDR3aa: CASSLVWGEGNEQYF
CDR3nt: TGTGCCAGCAGCTTGGTTTGGGGGGAAGGGAACGAGCAGTACTTC

j_gene: TRBJ1-1
v_gene: TRBV6-1
abundance: -
d_gene: -
CDR3aa: CASSVLAHRDVGTEAFF
CDR3nt: TGTGCCAGCAGTGTACTAGCCCATAGGGACGTAGGGACCGAAGCTTTCTTT

j_gene: TRBJ2-6
v_gene: TRBV12-2
abundance: -
d_gene: -
CDR3aa: CASRILSTQSRANVLTF
CDR3nt: TGTGCAAGTCGCATCTTGTCCACACAAAGTCGGGCCAACGTCCTGACTTTC

j_gene: TRBJ2-6
v_gene: TRBV6-1
abundance: -
d_gene: TRBD1
CDR3aa: CASSDVPGTGGSGANVLTF
CDR3nt: TGTGCCAGCAGTGATGTCCCCGGGACAGGGGGGTCTGGGGCCAACGTCCTGACTTTC

j_gene: TRBJ2-1
v_gene: TRBV29-1
abundance: -
d_gene: TRBD1
CDR3aa: CSFQQGFNEQFF
CDR3nt: TGCAGCTTTCAACAGGGGTTCAATGAGCAGTTCTTC

j_gene: TRBJ1-2
v_gene: TRBV5-8
abundance: -
d_gene: -
CDR3aa: CASSLSTDSSYYGYTF
CDR3nt: TGTGCCAGCAGCTTATCGACGGACAGCTCGTACTATGGCTACACCTTC

j_gene: TRBJ2-1
v_gene: TRBV7-9
abundance: -
d_gene: TRBD2
CDR3aa: CASSLGSLREPKKNEQFF
CDR3nt: TGTGCCAGCAGCTTAGGTTCTTTGCGGGAGCCCAAGAAAAATGAGCAGTTCTTC

j_gene: TRBJ1-2
v_gene: TRBV2
abundance: -
d_gene: -
CDR3aa: CAKGLRGGYTF
CDR3nt: TGTGCCAAGGGCCTCAGGGGCGGCTACACCTTC

j_gene: TRBJ2-5
v_gene: TRBV7-7
abundance: -
d_gene: -
CDR3aa: CASSARIQGPQETQYF
CDR3nt: TGTGCTAGCAGCGCTCGGATCCAGGGTCCCCAAGAGACCCAGTACTTC

j_gene: TRBJ2-4
v_gene: TRBV7-9
abundance: -
d_gene: TRBD2
CDR3aa: CASSSTGGKGSRKDIQYF
CDR3nt: TGTGCCAGCAGCTCGACGGGGGGGAAAGGGTCGCGAAAGGACATTCAGTACTTC

j_gene: TRBJ2-5
v_gene: TRBV6-1
abundance: few
d_gene: TRBD1
CDR3aa: CASSAHLQGIETQYF
CDR3nt: TGTGCCAGCAGTGCCCACCTACAGGGGATTGAGACCCAGTACTTC

j_gene: TRBJ2-3
v_gene: TRBV5-4
abundance: -
d_gene: TRBD2
CDR3aa: CASSFLAEITDTQYF
CDR3nt: TGTGCCAGCAGCTTCCTAGCGGAGATCACAGATACGCAGTATTTT

j_gene: TRBJ2-7
v_gene: TRBV7-9
abundance: -
d_gene: -
CDR3aa: CASTSGAYSYEQYF
CDR3nt: TGTGCCAGCACCTCCGGGGCTTATAGCTACGAGCAGTACTTC

j_gene: TRBJ2-4
v_gene: TRBV7-8
abundance: -
d_gene: -
CDR3aa: CASSSDGNIQYF
CDR3nt: TGTGCCAGCAGCTCGGACGGAAACATTCAGTACTTC

j_gene: TRBJ1-1
v_gene: TRBV7-8
abundance: -
d_gene: TRBD1
CDR3aa: CASSVQGAEEMFF
CDR3nt: TGTGCCAGCTCCGTTCAGGGGGCTGAGGAAATGTTCTTT

j_gene: TRBJ2-7
v_gene: TRBV2
abundance: -
d_gene: TRBD2
CDR3aa: CASTQGLALREQYF
CDR3nt: TGTGCCAGCACGCAGGGACTAGCTTTAAGGGAGCAGTACTTC

j_gene: TRBJ2-1
v_gene: TRBV27
abundance: -
d_gene: TRBD1
CDR3aa: CASSSRTGNNEQFF
CDR3nt: TGTGCCAGCAGTTCCCGGACAGGGAATAATGAGCAGTTCTTC

j_gene: TRBJ1-6
v_gene: TRBV1
abundance: hyperexpanded
d_gene: -
CDR3aa: CRLSLLRTYNSPLHF
CDR3nt: TGCCGCCTAAGCCTCTTAAGGACCTATAATTCACCCCTCCACTTT

j_gene: TRBJ2-5
v_gene: TRBV5-1
abundance: -
d_gene: TRBD1
CDR3aa: CASSTLTGTETQYF
CDR3nt: TGCGCCAGCAGCACCCTGACAGGGACAGAGACCCAGTACTTC

j_gene: TRBJ1-5
v_gene: TRBV5-5
abundance: -
d_gene: TRBD1
CDR3aa: CASSLAPWDSQDQPQHF
CDR3nt: TGTGCCAGCAGCTTGGCCCCTTGGGACAGTCAGGATCAGCCCCAGCATTTT

j_gene: TRBJ1-5
v_gene: TRBV7-8
abundance: -
d_gene: TRBD1
CDR3aa: CASSQQDRGLGGNQPQHF
CDR3nt: TGTGCCAGCAGCCAACAGGACAGGGGGCTCGGGGGCAATCAGCCCCAGCATTTT

j_gene: TRBJ2-3
v_gene: TRBV5-1
abundance: -
d_gene: -
CDR3aa: CASSFGGFGDTQYF
CDR3nt: TGCGCCAGCAGCTTCGGAGGGTTCGGAGATACGCAGTATTTT

j_gene: TRBJ1-3
v_gene: TRBV6-5
abundance: -
d_gene: -
CDR3aa: CASSKLPVSGNTIYF
CDR3nt: TGTGCCAGCAGTAAACTGCCCGTCTCTGGAAACACCATATATTTT

j_gene: TRBJ2-7
v_gene: TRBV11-3
abundance: -
d_gene: -
CDR3aa: CASSLRGRQEQYF
CDR3nt: TGTGCCAGCAGCTTACGGGGCAGACAGGAGCAGTACTTC

j_gene: TRBJ1-4
v_gene: TRBV4-3
abundance: -
d_gene: -
CDR3aa: CASNLLHPGGEDEKLFF
CDR3nt: TGCGCCAGCAACCTACTGCACCCGGGAGGTGAGGATGAAAAACTGTTTTTT

j_gene: TRBJ1-1
v_gene: TRBV10-3
abundance: -
d_gene: -
CDR3aa: CAISDPSSMNTEAFF
CDR3nt: TGTGCCATCAGTGATCCGAGTTCCATGAACACTGAAGCTTTCTTT

j_gene: TRBJ1-4
v_gene: TRBV19
abundance: -
d_gene: -
CDR3aa: CASSKQARIGEKLFF
CDR3nt: TGTGCCAGTAGTAAGCAGGCCCGAATAGGTGAAAAACTGTTTTTT

j_gene: TRBJ1-1
v_gene: TRBV27
abundance: -
d_gene: TRBD1
CDR3aa: CASSSRTGNTEAFF
CDR3nt: TGTGCCAGCAGTAGCCGGACAGGCAACACTGAAGCTTTCTTT

j_gene: TRBJ2-3
v_gene: TRBV5-1
abundance: once
d_gene: TRBD2
CDR3aa: CASSARTDGGLALARGLRDTQYF
CDR3nt: TGCGCCAGCAGCGCTAGGACAGACGGAGGACTAGCCCTAGCGCGGGGGTTAAGAGATACGCAGTATTTT